This T cell receptor (beta chain) was recorded in a study of blood T cell repertoires in COVID-19. Sequencing used immunoSEQ multiplex PCR; TCRdb keeps in-frame clones, though not all of them. The data contain roughly 47,000 clones, 80% to 90% of them seen just once; the ten biggest clones take up around 30%. CDR3 size: 15 residues. V was cut by 0 bases and J by 0 bases, with 9 bases left in between. The germline CDR1 and CDR2 sequences are SGHRS and YFSETQ. Sequenced input: peripheral blood. This clonotype originated in an elderly woman with COVID-19, enrolled during active disease. The chain recombines TRBV5-1 with TRBJ1-1; D remains unclear. The CDR3 DNA is TGCGCCAGCAGCTTGGAGTCGGGGTTGAACACTGAAGCTTTCTTT. Translated, it gives CASSLESGLNTEAFF.